The entry below gives a single T cell receptor beta chain sequence along with its context. Its antigen is unidentified. The sample has other DNA sequences that encode this CDR3 too. Libraries were prepared by immunoSEQ multiplex PCR; TCRdb keeps only in-frame clonotypes and omits some of them. The repertoire has 7,000 or so clones, 74% of them found once; the top ten carry about 8.3%. This CDR3 contains 12 residues. Germline CDR1 and CDR2: MNHNS and SASEGT. V was trimmed by 2 bases and J by 4 bases, leaving 6 bases between them. The data are from a study of tumor-infiltrating lymphocytes in localized non-small cell lung cancer. Study-wide context: Each patient gave resected tumor and non-adjacent uninvolved lung tissue.

Findings and caveats of the study: TCR sequencing covered a subset of patients with enough tissue. No T-cell fraction difference was seen between IM1 and IM2 tumors. Each assay used a separate piece of the same tissue.

The receptor's source is a human donor with non-small cell lung cancer. The sample comprised uninvolved lung tissue not adjacent to the tumor. The chain joins TRBV6-1 to TRBJ2-7; no definite D call. CDR3 bases: TGTGCCAGCAGTGAATACGGTTACGAGCAGTACTTC. It encodes CASSEYGYEQYF.